The 20 T cell receptor beta chains below come from one sample, sequenced in a study of graft-versus-host responses after intestinal transplantation. Sequencing was performed with immunoSEQ multiplex PCR; in TCRdb, only in-frame clones are kept and a portion is missing. The sample records about 21,000 clones, about 33% being singletons. Each mixed lymphocyte reaction held around 200,000 CFSE-labeled responders and around 200,000 irradiated violet-dye-labeled stimulators. The sequenced sample was alloreactive CD8+ T cells from a mixed lymphocyte reaction culture, obtained before intestinal transplant. Described subset: CFSE-low proliferating T cells sorted from roughly 6-day pre-transplant mixed lymphocyte reaction (GvH or HvG direction). The receptor set was obtained from a human patient who received an intestinal transplant.

In its sample, this clone was seen a few times. The V and J genes are TRBV11-3 and TRBJ1-2, with D maybe TRBD1 (5 bases). This CDR3 has 17 amino acids. Germline V lookup: CDR1 SGHNT, CDR2 YENEEA. Trimming took 1 base from V and 5 from J, leaving 20 bases between them. This CDR3 reads CASSLASRIGAEYGYTF. The CDR3 DNA reads as TGTGCCAGCAGCTTAGCCTCTCGTATCGGGGCGGAGTATGGCTACACCTTC.

This clone has only a few counts. V usage is TRBV4-1 and J usage is TRBJ2-1; 7 nucleotides align to TRBD1. The germline V gene encodes CDR1 MGHRA and CDR2 YSYEKL. Trimming at V came to 7 bases and at J to 8 bases, leaving 11 bases not matched to a gene. This CDR3 has 14 amino acids. The CDR3 loop is CASKGQVGLDEQFF. For the CDR3, the DNA is TGCGCCAGCAAAGGACAGGTGGGGTTGGATGAGCAGTTCTTC.

The sample holds a few counts of this clone. Here the CDR3 DNA reads TGTGCCAGCAGCCAAGTTGGGTCCGGTACTGAAGCTTTCTTT. It yields the protein CASSQVGSGTEAFF. This chain connects TRBV4-2 to TRBJ1-1, with D unclear. This CDR3 region has 14 residues. Trimming shortened V by 1 base and J by 5 bases, and 11 bases separated the two germline ends. The germline V gene encodes CDR1 LGHNA and CDR2 YNFKEQ.

This rearrangement joins TRBV4-2 to TRBJ2-7; 7 bases are shared with TRBD2. The germline V gene has CDR1 LGHNA and CDR2 YNFKEQ. The CDR3 contains 16 residues. The junction had 11 bases not matched to a gene; V was cut back by 3 bases and J by 3 bases. The CDR3 region has the DNA TGTGCCAGCAGCCACTTGGGACTACCCGAATTCTACGAGCAGTACTTC. This codes for CASSHLGLPEFYEQYF.

The V call is TRBV5-1, the J call TRBJ2-5; 11 bases are a match to TRBD2. J gave up 4 bases and V 4 bases, and 9 bases lay outside the gene matches. The CDR3 consists of 16 residues. Germline loops: CDR1 SGHRS, CDR2 YFSETQ. The CDR3 sequence is CASSPLLAGGRETQYF. The CDR3 DNA reads TGCGCCAGCAGCCCACTGTTAGCGGGGGGGCGAGAGACCCAGTACTTC.

This chain uses TRBV27 with TRBJ2-2, with D unresolved. The germline gives CDR1 MNHEY, CDR2 SMNVEV (reference sequence). V was clipped by 5 bases and J by 1 base, with 5 bases between them. The CDR3 is made up of 13 amino acids. The CDR3, as DNA: TGTGCCAGCAGTCTGTTGAACACCGGGGAGCTGTTTTTT. It yields the protein CASSLLNTGELFF.

The chain has TRBV9 and TRBJ2-1, with D possibly being TRBD2 (7 bases). Germline V gene sequence: CDR1 SGDLS, CDR2 YYNGEE. V lost 4 bases and J 2 bases, leaving 13 bases between the germline ends. This CDR3 region has 15 residues. Here the CDR3 reads CASSPAGAPYNEQFF. CDR3 DNA sequence: TGTGCCAGCAGCCCTGCGGGGGCCCCCTACAATGAGCAGTTCTTC.

The chain employs TRBV1 and TRBJ2-6; the table's D call, TRBD2, has no DNA check behind it. TRBV1 is listed as a pseudogene. The CDR3 is 18 amino acids. The CDR3: CTSRRLRCAQSRANVLTF. In DNA form, the CDR3 reads TGCACCAGCAGACGACTACGTTGTGCACAAAGTCGGGCCAACGTCCTGACTTTC.

In its sample, this clone was seen a few times. The chain employs TRBV20-1 and TRBJ1-1, with D unresolved. CDR3 length: 11 residues. Between the trimmed V and J ends, which lost 2 bases and 0 bases, there was a span of 1 base. Germline values: CDR1 DFQATT, CDR2 SNEGSKA (reference sequence). This CDR3 is CSARLNTEAFF. In DNA form, the CDR3 reads TGCAGTGCTAGACTGAACACTGAAGCTTTCTTT.

The rearrangement joins TRBV27 to TRBJ2-3, with TRBD2 as a possible D gene (5 bases). CDR3 size: 15 residues. Germline V gives CDR1 MNHEY, CDR2 SMNVEV (reference sequence). The ends were cut back, 7 bases at V and 1 base at J, with 15 bases in the middle. The DNA of the CDR3 is TGTGCCAGCAAACCCTTAGAGGGCCGCACAGATACGCAGTATTTT. Residues: CASKPLEGRTDTQYF.

This chain's CDR3 is CASSDHRGPYNEQFF. CDR3 nucleotides: TGTGCCAGCAGTGACCACAGGGGGCCCTACAATGAGCAGTTCTTC. V and J are TRBV6-1 and TRBJ2-1; 9 positions match TRBD1. Germline V gene lookup returns CDR1 MNHNS and CDR2 SASEGT. The CDR3 spans 15 residues. After removal of 3 bases from V and 2 bases from J, the junction contained 2 bases not matched to a gene.

The J gene is TRBJ1-1, the V gene TRBV7-3; D is unresolved. Per the germline V gene, CDR1 is SGHTA and CDR2 is FQGTGA. V lost 4 bases, J lost 9 bases, and 12 bases lay in between. The CDR3 totals 12 residues. This CDR3 reads CASSSGRNKAFF. As DNA, the CDR3 is TGTGCCAGCAGCTCCGGACGGAATAAAGCTTTCTTT.

This clone has a handful of counts. J is TRBJ2-1 and V is TRBV9; 9 nucleotides match TRBD2. CDR3 size: 16 residues. V lost 3 bases and J lost 8; bases outside the gene matches: 12. From germline, CDR1 is SGDLS and CDR2 YYNGEE. CDR3 sequence (DNA): TGTGCCAGCAGCGGGGGTGGGGGCGGGGGGGCGGATGAGCAGTTCTTC. It specifies CASSGGGGGGADEQFF.

This clone was seen ten or more times. The chain carries TRBV7-9 and TRBJ1-2; 7 bases fit TRBD1. The CDR3 loop spans 15 amino acids. Per germline, CDR1 SEHNR and CDR2 FQNEAQ (reference sequence). Unmatched junction bases numbered 12, after V lost 5 bases and J lost 6 bases. CDR3: CASSRGTDQGNGYTF. The CDR3 nucleotides read TGTGCCAGCAGCAGAGGGACAGACCAAGGAAATGGCTACACCTTC.

By share of the sample, this clone is medium-sized (0.01 to 0.1%). This rearrangement joins TRBV27 to TRBJ1-1; D is unclear. Germline-derived CDR1 and CDR2 are MNHEY and SMNVEV (reference sequence). V dropped 8 bases and J dropped 1 base, with 8 bases sitting between them. The CDR3 loop spans 12 amino acids. The CDR3 sequence is CASRVGNTEAFF. CDR3 sequence (DNA): TGTGCCAGCCGCGTTGGGAACACTGAAGCTTTCTTT.

This clone was observed a few times. The chain couples TRBV5-1 to TRBJ1-3; D is possibly TRBD1 (5 bases). Germline assignment: CDR1 SGHRS and CDR2 YFSETQ. The CDR3 is 13 amino acids. V shed 0 bases and J shed 8 bases, with 9 bases lying between them. Here the CDR3 reads CASSLDWGDTIYF. Here the CDR3 DNA reads TGCGCCAGCAGCTTGGATTGGGGGGACACCATATATTTT.

The chain employs TRBV5-4 and TRBJ1-4; D remains unclear. The V end was cut by 4 bases, the J end by 5 bases, with 15 bases between. The CDR3 covers 15 residues. Germline V gene sequence: CDR1 SGHNT, CDR2 YYREEE (reference sequence). In DNA form, the CDR3 reads TGTGCCAGCAGCCAAGAATTCGGCGGGAATGAAAAACTGTTTTTT. Amino acid sequence: CASSQEFGGNEKLFF.

The J gene is TRBJ2-1, the V gene TRBV27; D may be TRBD2 (5 bases). Trimming left V 3 bases short and J 7 bases short, with 16 bases between. This CDR3 is 15 amino acids long. Per the germline V gene, CDR1 is MNHEY and CDR2 is SMNVEV (reference sequence). As DNA, the CDR3 is TGTGCCAGCAGTTTTTGGTGGGAGAATCGGAATGAGCAGTTCTTC. Protein: CASSFWWENRNEQFF.

The DNA for the CDR3 is TGTGCCAGCAGCTTCCCCGGGACATCGCTGAACTATGGCTACACCTTC. Translating it yields CASSFPGTSLNYGYTF. The chain couples TRBV11-2 to TRBJ1-2, with D maybe TRBD1 (6 bases). Germline loops: CDR1 SGHAT, CDR2 FQNNGV. Between the trimmed V and J ends, which lost 3 bases and 2 bases, there was a span of 16 bases. The CDR3 totals 16 residues.

This clone was detected only a few times. This chain uses TRBV5-5 with TRBJ1-6; 7 bases agree with TRBD1. The J segment lost 7 bases and the V segment lost 4 bases, leaving 11 bases of the junction unmatched. CDR3 length equals 16 residues. Germline values: CDR1 SGHKS, CDR2 YYEKEE (reference sequence). This chain's CDR3 is CASSPTPGTENSPLHF. Here the CDR3 DNA reads TGTGCCAGCAGCCCCACTCCCGGGACAGAGAATTCACCCCTCCACTTT.